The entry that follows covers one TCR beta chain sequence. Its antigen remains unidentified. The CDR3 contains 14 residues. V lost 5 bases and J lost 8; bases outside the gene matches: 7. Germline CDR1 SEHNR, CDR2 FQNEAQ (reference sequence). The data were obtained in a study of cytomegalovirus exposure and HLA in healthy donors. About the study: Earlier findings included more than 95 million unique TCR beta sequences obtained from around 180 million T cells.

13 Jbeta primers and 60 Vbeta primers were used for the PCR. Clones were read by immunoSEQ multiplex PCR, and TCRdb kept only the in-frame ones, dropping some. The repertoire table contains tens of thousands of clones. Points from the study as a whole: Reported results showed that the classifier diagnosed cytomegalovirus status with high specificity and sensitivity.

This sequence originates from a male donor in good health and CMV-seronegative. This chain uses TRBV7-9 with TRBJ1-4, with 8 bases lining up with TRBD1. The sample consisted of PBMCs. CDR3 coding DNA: TGTGCCAGCAGCAAAGGACAGGGAGGGGAAAAACTGTTTTTT. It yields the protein CASSKGQGGEKLFF.